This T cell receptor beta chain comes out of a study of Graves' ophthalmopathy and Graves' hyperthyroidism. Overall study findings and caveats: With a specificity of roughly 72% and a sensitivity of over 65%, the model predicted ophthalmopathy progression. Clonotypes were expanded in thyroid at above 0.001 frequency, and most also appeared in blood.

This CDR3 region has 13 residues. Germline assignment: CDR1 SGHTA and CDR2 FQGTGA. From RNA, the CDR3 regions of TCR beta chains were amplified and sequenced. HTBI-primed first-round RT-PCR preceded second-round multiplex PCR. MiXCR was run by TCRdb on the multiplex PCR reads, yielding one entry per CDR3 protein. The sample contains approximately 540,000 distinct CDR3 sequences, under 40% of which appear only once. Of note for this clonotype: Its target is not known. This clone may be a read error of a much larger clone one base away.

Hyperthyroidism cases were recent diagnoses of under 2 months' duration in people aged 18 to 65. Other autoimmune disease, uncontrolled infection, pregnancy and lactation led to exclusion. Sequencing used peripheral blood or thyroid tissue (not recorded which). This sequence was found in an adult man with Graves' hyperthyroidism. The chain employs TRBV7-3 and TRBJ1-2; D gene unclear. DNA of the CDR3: TGCGCCAGCAGCCAAGTCGGCACGCCGGACTACACCTTC. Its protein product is CASSQVGTPDYTF. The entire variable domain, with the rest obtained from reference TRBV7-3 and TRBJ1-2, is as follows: GAGVSQTPSNKVTEKGKYVELRCDPISGHTALYWYRQSLGQGPEFLIYFQGTGAADDSGLPNDRFFAVRPEGSVSTLKIQRTERGDSAVYLCASSQVGTPDYTFGSGTRLTVV.